The sequence of this T cell receptor beta chain was determined in a study of T cell changes during pregnancy in multiple sclerosis. Only in-frame clones appear in the TCRdb table, and some are missing; sequencing was by immunoSEQ multiplex PCR. The sample lists tens of thousands of clones, about 91% occurring once. V lost 5 bases and J lost 3; bases outside the gene matches: 1. CDR1 is SGHTA and CDR2 is FQGTGA in the germline V gene. The CDR3 runs 13 residues. The sample was peripheral blood, taken before pregnancy. The receptor's source is a female donor with multiple sclerosis, enrolled in a pregnancy study. This sequence joins TRBV7-3 and TRBJ2-7; 10 bases align to TRBD2. CDR3 sequence: CASSRTSGYEQYF. DNA for the CDR3: TGTGCCAGCAGCCGGACTAGCGGCTACGAGCAGTACTTC.